This TCR beta chain was observed in a study of blood T cell repertoires in COVID-19. As originally analysed: Amplification from reference gene primers served as the basis for estimated nucleated cell counts. Generated by immunoSEQ multiplex PCR, the TCRdb table keeps only in-frame clones and is missing some. That table supplies the V and J calls and clone size; D and trimming were determined from the DNA. The data contain about 190,000 clones, around 80% of them singletons. This clone was recorded only once. Unmatched junction bases numbered 5, after V lost 2 bases and J lost 5 bases. CDR3 length equals 14 residues. Germline CDR1 reads SQVTM; CDR2 reads ANQGSEA.

This receptor was taken from a man under 40 with active or convalescent COVID-19. The specimen sequenced was peripheral blood. This chain links TRBV29-1 with TRBJ2-1; 8 nucleotides line up with TRBD1. In nucleotides, the CDR3 is TGCAGCGTTGAAAGACAGGGGATAAACAATGAGCAGTTCTTC. It codes for CSVERQGINNEQFF.